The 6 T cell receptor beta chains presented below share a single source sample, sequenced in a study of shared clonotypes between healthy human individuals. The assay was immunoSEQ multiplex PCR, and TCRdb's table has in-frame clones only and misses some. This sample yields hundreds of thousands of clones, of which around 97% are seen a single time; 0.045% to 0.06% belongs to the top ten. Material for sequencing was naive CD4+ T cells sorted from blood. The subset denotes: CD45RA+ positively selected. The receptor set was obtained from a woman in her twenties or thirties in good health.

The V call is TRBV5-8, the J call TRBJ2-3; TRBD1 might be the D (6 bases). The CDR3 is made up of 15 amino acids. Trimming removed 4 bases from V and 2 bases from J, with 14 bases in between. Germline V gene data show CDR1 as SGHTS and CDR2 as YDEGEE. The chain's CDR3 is CASSTNRELTDTQYF. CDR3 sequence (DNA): TGTGCCAGCAGCACAAACAGGGAACTCACAGATACGCAGTATTTT.

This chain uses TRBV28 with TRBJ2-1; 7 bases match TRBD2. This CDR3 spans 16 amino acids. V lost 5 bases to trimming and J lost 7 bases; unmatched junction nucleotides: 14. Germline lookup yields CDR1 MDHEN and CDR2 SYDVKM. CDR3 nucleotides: TGTGCCAGCAGTCCGAGGTCCTGGCGGGAGCTAAATGAGCAGTTCTTC. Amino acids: CASSPRSWRELNEQFF.

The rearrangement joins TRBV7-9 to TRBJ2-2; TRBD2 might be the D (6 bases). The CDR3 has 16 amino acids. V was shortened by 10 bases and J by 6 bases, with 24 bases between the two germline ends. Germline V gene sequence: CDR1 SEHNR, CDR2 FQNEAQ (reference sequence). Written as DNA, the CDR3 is TGTGCCACCTGGCTGCTCGGGGGAACGGGGTCCGGGGAGCTGTTTTTT. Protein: CATWLLGGTGSGELFF.

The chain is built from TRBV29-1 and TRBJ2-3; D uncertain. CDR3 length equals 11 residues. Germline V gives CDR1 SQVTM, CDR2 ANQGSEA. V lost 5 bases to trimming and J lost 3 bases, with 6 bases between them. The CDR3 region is CSVWGTDTQYF. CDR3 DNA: TGCAGCGTTTGGGGTACAGATACGCAGTATTTT.

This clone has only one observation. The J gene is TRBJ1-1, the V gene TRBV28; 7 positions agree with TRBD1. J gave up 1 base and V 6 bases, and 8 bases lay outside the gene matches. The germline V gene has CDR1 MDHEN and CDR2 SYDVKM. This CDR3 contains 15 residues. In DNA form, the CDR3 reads TGTGCCAGCAGCACGGGACAGTTAAGGAACACTGAAGCTTTCTTT. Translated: CASSTGQLRNTEAFF.

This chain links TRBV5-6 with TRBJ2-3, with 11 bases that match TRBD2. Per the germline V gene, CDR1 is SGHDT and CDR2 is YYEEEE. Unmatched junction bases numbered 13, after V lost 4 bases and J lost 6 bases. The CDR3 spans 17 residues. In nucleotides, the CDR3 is TGTGCCAGCAGCCACCAACTCGAACTAGCGGGAGTGGATACGCAGTATTTT. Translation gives CASSHQLELAGVDTQYF.